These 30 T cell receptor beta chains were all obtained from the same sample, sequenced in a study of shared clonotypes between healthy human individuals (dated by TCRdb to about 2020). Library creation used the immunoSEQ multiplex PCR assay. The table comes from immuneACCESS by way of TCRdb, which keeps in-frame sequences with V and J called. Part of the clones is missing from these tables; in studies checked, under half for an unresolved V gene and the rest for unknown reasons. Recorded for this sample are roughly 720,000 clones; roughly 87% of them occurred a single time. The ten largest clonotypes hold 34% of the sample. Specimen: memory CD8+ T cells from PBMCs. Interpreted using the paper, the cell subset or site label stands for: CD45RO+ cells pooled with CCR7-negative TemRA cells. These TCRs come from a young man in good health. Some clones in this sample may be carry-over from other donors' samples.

Here the CDR3 DNA reads TGTGCCAGCAGTCAGGACAGAACCCTCTACGAGCAGTACTTC. This codes for CASSQDRTLYEQYF. The chain combines TRBV6-5 with TRBJ2-7; D is perhaps TRBD1 (6 bases). The CDR3 contains 14 residues. The germline V and J ends were trimmed by 5 bases and 3 bases, with 14 bases remaining between them. Per germline, CDR1 MNHEY and CDR2 SVGAGI.

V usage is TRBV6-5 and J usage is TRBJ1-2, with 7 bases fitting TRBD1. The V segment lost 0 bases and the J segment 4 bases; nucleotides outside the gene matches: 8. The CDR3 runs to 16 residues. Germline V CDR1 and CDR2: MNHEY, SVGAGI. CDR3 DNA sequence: TGTGCCAGCAGTTACTCACTCGCAGGGGGGAGCTATGGCTACACCTTC. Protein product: CASSYSLAGGSYGYTF.

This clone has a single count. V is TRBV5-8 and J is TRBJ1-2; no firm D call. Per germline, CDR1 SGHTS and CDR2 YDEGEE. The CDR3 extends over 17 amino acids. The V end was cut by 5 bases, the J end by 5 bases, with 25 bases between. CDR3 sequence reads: CASRPPRTDDLWYGYTF. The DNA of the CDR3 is TGTGCCAGCAGACCACCCCGGACGGATGACCTATGGTATGGCTACACCTTC. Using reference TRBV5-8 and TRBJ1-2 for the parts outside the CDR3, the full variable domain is EAGVTQSPTHLIKTRGQQATLRCSPISGHTSVYWYQQALGLGLQFLLWYDEGEERNRGNFPPRFSGRQFPNYSSELNVNALELEDSALYLCASRPPRTDDLWYGYTFGSGTRLTVV.

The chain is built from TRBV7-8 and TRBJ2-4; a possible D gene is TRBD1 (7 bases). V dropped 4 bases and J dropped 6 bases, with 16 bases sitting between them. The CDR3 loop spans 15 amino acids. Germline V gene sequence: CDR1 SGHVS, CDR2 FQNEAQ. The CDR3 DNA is TGTGCCAGCAGCTCCGCAGGGGGGTCGGGAAACATTCAGTACTTC. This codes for CASSSAGGSGNIQYF.

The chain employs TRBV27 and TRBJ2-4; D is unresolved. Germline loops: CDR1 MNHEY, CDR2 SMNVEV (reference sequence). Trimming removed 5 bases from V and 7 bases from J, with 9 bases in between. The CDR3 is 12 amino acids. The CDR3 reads CASSPGLNIQYF. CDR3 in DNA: TGTGCCAGCAGTCCCGGGTTGAACATTCAGTACTTC.

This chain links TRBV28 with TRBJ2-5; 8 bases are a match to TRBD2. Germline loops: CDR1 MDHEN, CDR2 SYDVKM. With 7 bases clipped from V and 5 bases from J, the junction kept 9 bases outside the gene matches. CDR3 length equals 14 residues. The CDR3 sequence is CASKLADNQETQYF. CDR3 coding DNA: TGTGCCAGCAAACTAGCGGACAATCAGGAGACCCAGTACTTC.

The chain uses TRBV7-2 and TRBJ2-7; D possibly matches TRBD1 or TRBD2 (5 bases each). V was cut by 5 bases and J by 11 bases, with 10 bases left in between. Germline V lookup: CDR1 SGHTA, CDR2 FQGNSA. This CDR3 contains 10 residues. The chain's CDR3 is CASSPLGEYF. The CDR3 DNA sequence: TGTGCCAGCAGCCCTTTGGGGGAGTACTTC.

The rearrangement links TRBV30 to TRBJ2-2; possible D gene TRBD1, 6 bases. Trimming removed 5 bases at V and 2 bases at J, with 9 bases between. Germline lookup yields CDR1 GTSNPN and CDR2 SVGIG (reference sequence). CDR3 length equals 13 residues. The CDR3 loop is CAWRGQNTGELFF. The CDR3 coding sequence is TGTGCCTGGCGGGGACAAAACACCGGGGAGCTGTTTTTT.

For the CDR3, the DNA is TGTGCCAGCACGGGCAGCTCCTACAATGAGCAGTTCTTC. Its protein is CASTGSSYNEQFF. V and J are TRBV6-1 and TRBJ2-1, with D uncertain. The CDR3 covers 13 residues. Germline V gene lookup returns CDR1 MNHNS and CDR2 SASEGT. Trimming stripped 7 bases from V and 0 bases from J, with 7 bases between.

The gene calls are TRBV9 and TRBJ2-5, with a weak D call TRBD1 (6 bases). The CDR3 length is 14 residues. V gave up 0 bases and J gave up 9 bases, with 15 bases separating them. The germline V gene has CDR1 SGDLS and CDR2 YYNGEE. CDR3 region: CASSVARDRQAQYF. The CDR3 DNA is TGTGCCAGCAGCGTAGCTCGGGATAGACAGGCCCAGTACTTC.

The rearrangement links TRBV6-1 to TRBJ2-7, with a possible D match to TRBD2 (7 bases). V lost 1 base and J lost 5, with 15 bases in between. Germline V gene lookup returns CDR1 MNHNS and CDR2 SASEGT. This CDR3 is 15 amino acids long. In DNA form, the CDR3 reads TGTGCCAGCAGTGAAGTTTACGGGGGGCAGGACGAGCAGTACTTC. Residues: CASSEVYGGQDEQYF.

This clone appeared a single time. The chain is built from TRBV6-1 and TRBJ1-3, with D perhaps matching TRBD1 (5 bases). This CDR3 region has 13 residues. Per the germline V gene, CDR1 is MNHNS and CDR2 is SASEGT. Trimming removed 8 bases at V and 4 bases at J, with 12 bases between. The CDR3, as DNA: TGTGCCAGCGGCCAGGGTTCCGGAAACACCATATATTTT. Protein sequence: CASGQGSGNTIYF.

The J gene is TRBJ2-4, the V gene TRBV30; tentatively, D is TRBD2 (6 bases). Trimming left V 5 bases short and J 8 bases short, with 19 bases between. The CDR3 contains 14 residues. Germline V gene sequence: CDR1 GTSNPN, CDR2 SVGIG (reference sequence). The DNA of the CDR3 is TGTGCCTGGGAGGTGTTGGGGCGGGGAGACATTCAGTACTTC. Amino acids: CAWEVLGRGDIQYF.

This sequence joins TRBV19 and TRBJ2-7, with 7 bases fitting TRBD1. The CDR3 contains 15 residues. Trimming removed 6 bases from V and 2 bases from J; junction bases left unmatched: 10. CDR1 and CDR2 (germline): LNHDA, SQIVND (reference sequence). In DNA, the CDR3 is TGTGCCAGTAGGTATAGACAGGGCTGGGCCTACGAGCAGTACTTC. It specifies CASRYRQGWAYEQYF. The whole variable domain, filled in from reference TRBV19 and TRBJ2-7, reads DGGITQSPKYLFRKEGQNVTLSCEQNLNHDAMYWYRQDPGQGLRLIYYSQIVNDFQKGDIAEGYSVSREKKESFPLTVTSAQKNPTAFYLCASRYRQGWAYEQYFGPGTRLTVT.

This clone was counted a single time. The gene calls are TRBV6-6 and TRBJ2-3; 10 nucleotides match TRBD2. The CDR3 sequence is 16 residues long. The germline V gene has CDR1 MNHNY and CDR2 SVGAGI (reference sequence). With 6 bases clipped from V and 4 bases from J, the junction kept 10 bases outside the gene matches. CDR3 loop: CASRIILAGEADTQYF. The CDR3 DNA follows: TGTGCCAGCAGGATAATTCTAGCGGGAGAAGCAGATACGCAGTATTTT.

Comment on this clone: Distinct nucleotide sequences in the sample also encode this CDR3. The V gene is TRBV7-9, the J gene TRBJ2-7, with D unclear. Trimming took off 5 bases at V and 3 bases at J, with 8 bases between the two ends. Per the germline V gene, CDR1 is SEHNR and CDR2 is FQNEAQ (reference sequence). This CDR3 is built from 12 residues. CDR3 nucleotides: TGTGCCAGCAGCCCACAAAACTACGAGCAGTACTTC. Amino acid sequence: CASSPQNYEQYF.

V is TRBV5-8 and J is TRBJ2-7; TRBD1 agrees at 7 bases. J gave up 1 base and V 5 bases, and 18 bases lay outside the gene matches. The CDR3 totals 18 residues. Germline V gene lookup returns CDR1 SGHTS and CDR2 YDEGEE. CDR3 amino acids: CASRTGGPNRGRSYEQYF. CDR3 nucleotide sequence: TGTGCCAGCAGAACTGGGGGCCCGAACAGGGGACGATCCTACGAGCAGTACTTC.

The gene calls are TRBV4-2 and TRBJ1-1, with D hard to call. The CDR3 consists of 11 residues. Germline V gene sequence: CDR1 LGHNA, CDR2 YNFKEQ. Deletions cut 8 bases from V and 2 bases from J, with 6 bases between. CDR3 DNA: TGTGCCAGCGAACAAAACACTGAAGCTTTCTTT. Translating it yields CASEQNTEAFF.

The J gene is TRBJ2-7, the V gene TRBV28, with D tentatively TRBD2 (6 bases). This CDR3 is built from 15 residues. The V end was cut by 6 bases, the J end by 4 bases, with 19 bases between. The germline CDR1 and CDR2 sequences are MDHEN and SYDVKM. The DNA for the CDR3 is TGTGCCAGCAGCTCGACTAGGGCCCTTGGGTACGAGCAGTACTTC. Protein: CASSSTRALGYEQYF. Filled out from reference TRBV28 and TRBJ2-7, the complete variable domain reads DVKVTQSSRYLVKRTGEKVFLECVQDMDHENMFWYRQDPGLGLRLIYFSYDVKMKEKGDIPEGYSVSREKKERFSLILESASTNQTSMYLCASSSTRALGYEQYFGPGTRLTVT.

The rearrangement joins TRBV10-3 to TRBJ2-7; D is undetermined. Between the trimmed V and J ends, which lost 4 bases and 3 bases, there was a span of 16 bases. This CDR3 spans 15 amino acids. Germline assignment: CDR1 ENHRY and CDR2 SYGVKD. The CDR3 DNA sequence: TGTGCCATCAGTGTGAGAGAACAGCAGTACTACGAGCAGTACTTC. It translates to CAISVREQQYYEQYF.

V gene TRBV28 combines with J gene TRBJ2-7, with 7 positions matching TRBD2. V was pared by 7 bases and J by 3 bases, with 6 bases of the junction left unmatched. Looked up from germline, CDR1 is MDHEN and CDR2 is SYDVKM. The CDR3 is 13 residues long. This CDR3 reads CASTRGRIYEQYF. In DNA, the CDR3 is TGTGCCAGCACTCGCGGGAGAATCTACGAGCAGTACTTC.

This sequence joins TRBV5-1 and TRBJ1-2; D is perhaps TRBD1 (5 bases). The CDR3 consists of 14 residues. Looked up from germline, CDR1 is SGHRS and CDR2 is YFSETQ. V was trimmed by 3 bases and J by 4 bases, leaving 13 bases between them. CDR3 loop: CASSSEQETYGYTF. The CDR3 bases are TGCGCCAGCAGCTCGGAACAGGAAACCTATGGCTACACCTTC.

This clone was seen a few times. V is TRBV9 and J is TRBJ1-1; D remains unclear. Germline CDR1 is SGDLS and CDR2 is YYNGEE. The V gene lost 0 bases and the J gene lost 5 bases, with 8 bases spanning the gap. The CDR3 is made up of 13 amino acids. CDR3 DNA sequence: TGTGCCAGCAGCGTAGGGATTAAAACTGAAGCTTTCTTT. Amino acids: CASSVGIKTEAFF.

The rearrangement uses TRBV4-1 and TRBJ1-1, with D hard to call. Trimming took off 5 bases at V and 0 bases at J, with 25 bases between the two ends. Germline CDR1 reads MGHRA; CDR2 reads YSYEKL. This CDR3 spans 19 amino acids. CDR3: CASSFIPTNDGPLNTEAFF. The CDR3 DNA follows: TGCGCCAGCAGCTTCATTCCCACCAACGACGGGCCATTGAACACTGAAGCTTTCTTT.

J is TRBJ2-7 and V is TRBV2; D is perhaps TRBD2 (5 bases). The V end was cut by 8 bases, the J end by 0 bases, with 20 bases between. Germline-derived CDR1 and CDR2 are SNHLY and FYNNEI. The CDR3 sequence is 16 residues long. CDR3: CASPSREGKSSYEQYF. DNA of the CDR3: TGTGCCAGCCCATCCCGGGAAGGGAAGAGCTCCTACGAGCAGTACTTC.

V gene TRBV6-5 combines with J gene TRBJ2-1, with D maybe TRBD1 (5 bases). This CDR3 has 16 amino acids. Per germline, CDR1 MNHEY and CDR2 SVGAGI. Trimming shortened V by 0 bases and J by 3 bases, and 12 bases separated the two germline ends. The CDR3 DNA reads TGTGCCAGCAGTTACTCGTTCGGCAGGGTCTACAATGAGCAGTTCTTC. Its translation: CASSYSFGRVYNEQFF.

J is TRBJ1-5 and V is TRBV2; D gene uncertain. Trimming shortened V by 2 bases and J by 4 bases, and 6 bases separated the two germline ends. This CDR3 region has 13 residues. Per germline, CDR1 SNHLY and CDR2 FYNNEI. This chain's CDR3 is CASSEWNNQPQHF. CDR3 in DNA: TGTGCCAGCAGTGAATGGAATAATCAGCCCCAGCATTTT.

The CDR3 protein is CASSLGSGARYNEQFF. DNA for the CDR3: TGTGCCAGCAGCTTAGGGAGCGGGGCCCGTTACAATGAGCAGTTCTTC. The chain carries TRBV7-9 and TRBJ2-1, with 7 nucleotides matching TRBD2. Germline lookup yields CDR1 SEHNR and CDR2 FQNEAQ (reference sequence). This CDR3 region has 16 residues. V was pared by 1 base and J by 4 bases, with 7 bases of the junction left unmatched.

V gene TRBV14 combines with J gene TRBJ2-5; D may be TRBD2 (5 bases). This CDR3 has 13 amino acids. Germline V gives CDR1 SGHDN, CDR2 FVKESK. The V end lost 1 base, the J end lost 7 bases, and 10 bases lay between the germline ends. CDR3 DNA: TGTGCCAGCAGCCAAGGGCGGGTCTGGACCCAGTACTTC. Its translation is CASSQGRVWTQYF.

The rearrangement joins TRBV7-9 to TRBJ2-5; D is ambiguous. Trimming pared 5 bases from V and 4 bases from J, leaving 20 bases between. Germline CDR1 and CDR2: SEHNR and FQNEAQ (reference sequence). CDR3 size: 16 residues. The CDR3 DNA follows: TGTGCCAGCAGCCCCACAAAATTCAAGGAGCGAGAGACCCAGTACTTC. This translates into CASSPTKFKERETQYF.